This TCR beta chain was observed in a study of T cells in Graves' hyperthyroidism and ophthalmopathy. Study-wide context: Specimen type is peripheral blood, collected at initial diagnosis prior to any treatment.

These patients, aged 18 to 65, had recently diagnosed hyperthyroidism lasting under 2 months. About 10 ml fresh peripheral blood yielded the PBMCs. Findings and limits, study-wide: Clonotypes that were expanded in thyroid above 0.001 mostly appeared in blood too.

This clonotype was detected ten times or more. Its antigen is currently unknown. What was amplified from RNA transcripts were TCR beta CDR3 regions. HTBI primers were the set used in a first-round RT-PCR of the TCR CDR3. TCRdb re-derived calls from the multiplex PCR reads in MiXCR, one entry per CDR3 protein. Of around 340,000 distinct CDR3 sequences in the sample, roughly a sixth were seen once. This CDR3 comprises 11 residues. Germline V gene sequence: CDR1 DFQATT, CDR2 SNEGSKA (reference sequence). The V end lost 5 bases, the J end lost 5 bases, and 9 bases lay between the germline ends. The TCR originated in a woman in her twenties or thirties with Graves' hyperthyroidism that later progressed to Graves' ophthalmopathy. Sequenced: blood. V usage is TRBV20-1 and J usage is TRBJ2-5; D is unclear. In DNA, the CDR3 is TGCAGTGCTCTTCACCTGGAGACCCAGTACTTC. Amino acids: CSALHLETQYF.